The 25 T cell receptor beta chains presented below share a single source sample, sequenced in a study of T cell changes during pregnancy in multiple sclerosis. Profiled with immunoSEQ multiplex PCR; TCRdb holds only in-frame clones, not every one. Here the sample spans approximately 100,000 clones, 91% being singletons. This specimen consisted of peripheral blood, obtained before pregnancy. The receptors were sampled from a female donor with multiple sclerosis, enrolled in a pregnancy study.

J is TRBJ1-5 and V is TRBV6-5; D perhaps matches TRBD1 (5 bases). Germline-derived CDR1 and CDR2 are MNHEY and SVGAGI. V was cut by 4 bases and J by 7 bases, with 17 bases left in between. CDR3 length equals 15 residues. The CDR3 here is CASSSHELTAQPQHF. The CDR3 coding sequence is TGTGCCAGCAGTTCACACGAACTGACAGCACAGCCCCAGCATTTT.

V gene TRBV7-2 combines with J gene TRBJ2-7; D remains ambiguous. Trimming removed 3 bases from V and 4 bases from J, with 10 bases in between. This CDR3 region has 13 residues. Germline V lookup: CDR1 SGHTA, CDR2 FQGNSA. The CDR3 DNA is TGTGCCAGCAGCTTCCCTACCCCGTACGAGCAGTACTTC. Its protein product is CASSFPTPYEQYF. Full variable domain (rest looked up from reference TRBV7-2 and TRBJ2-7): GAGVSQSPSNKVTEKGKDVELRCDPISGHTALYWYRQSLGQGLEFLIYFQGNSAPDKSGLPSDRFSAERTGGSVSTLTIQRTQQEDSAVYLCASSFPTPYEQYFGPGTRLTVT.

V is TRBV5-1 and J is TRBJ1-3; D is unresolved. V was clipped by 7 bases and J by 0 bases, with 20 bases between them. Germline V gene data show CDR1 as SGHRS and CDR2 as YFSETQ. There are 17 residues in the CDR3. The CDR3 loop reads CASSPGSSLYSGNTIYF. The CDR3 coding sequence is TGCGCCAGCTCACCGGGATCAAGCCTCTACTCTGGAAACACCATATATTTT.

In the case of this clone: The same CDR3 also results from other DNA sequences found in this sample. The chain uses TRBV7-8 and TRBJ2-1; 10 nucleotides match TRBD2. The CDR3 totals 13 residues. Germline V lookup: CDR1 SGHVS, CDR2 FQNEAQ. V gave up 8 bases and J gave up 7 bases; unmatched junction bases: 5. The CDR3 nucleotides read TGTGCCAGCGCTAGTAGCGGGAGGAATGAGCAGTTCTTC. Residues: CASASSGRNEQFF. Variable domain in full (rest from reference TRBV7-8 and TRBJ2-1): GAGVSQSPRYKVAKRGQDVALRCDPISGHVSLFWYQQALGQGPEFLTYFQNEAQLDKSGLPSDRFFAERPEGSVSTLKIQRTQQEDSAVYLCASASSGRNEQFFGPGTRLTVL.

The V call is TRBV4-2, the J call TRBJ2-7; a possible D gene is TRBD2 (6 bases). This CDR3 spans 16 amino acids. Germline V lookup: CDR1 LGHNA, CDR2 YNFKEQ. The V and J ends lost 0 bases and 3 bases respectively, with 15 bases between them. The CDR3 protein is CASSQDQQAGIYEQYF. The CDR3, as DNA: TGTGCCAGCAGCCAAGATCAGCAAGCGGGTATCTACGAGCAGTACTTC.

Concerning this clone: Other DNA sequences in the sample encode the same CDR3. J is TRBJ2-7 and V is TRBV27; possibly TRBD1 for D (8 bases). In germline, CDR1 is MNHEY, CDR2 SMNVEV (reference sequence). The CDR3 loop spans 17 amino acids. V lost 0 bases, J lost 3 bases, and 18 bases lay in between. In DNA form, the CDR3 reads TGTGCCAGCAGTTTATCGGGAGGGACAGGAGACGTCTACGAGCAGTACTTC. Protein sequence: CASSLSGGTGDVYEQYF.

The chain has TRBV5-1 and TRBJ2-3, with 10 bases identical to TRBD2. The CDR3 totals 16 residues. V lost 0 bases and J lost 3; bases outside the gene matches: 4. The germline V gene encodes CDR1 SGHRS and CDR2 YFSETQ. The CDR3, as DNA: TGCGCCAGCAGCTTGGTGGCTAGCGGGAGAACAGATACGCAGTATTTT. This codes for CASSLVASGRTDTQYF. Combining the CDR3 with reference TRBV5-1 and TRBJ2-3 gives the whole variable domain KAGVTQTPRYLIKTRGQQVTLSCSPISGHRSVSWYQQTPGQGLQFLFEYFSETQRNKGNFPGRFSGRQFSNSRSEMNVSTLELGDSALYLCASSLVASGRTDTQYFGPGTRLTVL.

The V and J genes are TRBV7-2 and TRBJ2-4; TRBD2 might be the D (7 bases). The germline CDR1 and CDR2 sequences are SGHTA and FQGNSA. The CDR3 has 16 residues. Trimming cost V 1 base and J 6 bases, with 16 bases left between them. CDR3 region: CASSLVGGGDRNIQYF. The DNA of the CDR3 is TGTGCCAGCAGCTTAGTTGGGGGGGGCGACCGAAACATTCAGTACTTC. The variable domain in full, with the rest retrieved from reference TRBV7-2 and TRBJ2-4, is GAGVSQSPSNKVTEKGKDVELRCDPISGHTALYWYRQSLGQGLEFLIYFQGNSAPDKSGLPSDRFSAERTGGSVSTLTIQRTQQEDSAVYLCASSLVGGGDRNIQYFGAGTRLSVL.

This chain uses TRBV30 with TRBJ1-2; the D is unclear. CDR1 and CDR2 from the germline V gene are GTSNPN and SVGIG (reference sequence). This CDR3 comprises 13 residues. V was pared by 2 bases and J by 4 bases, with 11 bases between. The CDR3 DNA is TGTGCCTGGAGTTTTAGCGGTGGCTATGGCTACACCTTC. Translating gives CAWSFSGGYGYTF.

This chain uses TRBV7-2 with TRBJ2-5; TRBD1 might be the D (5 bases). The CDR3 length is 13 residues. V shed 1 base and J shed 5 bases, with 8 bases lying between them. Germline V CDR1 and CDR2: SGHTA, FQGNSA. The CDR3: CASSLGRDETQYF. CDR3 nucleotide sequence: TGTGCCAGCAGCTTAGGCAGGGATGAGACCCAGTACTTC.

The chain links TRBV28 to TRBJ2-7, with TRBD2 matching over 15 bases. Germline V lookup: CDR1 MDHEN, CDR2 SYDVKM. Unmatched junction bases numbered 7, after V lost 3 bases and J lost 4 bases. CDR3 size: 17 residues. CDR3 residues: CASSLPGLAGGPYEQYF. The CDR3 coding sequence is TGTGCCAGCAGTTTGCCCGGACTAGCGGGAGGGCCTTACGAGCAGTACTTC.

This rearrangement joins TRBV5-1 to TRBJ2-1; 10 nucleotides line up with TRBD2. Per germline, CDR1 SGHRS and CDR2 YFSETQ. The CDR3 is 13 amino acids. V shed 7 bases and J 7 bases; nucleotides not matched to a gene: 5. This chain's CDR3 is CASYRTSGNEQFF. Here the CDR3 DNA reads TGCGCCAGCTACCGGACTAGCGGAAATGAGCAGTTCTTC.

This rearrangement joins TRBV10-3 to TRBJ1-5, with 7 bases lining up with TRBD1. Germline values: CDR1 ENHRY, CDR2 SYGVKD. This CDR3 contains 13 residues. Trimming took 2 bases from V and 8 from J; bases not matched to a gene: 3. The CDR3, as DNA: TGTGCCATCAGTGAGGACAGGGCCGAGCCCCAGCATTTT. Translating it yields CAISEDRAEPQHF.

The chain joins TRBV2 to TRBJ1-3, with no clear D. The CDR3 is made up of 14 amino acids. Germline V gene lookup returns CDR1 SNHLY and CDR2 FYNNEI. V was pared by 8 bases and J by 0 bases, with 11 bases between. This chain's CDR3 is CASQRGRSGNTIYF. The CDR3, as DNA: TGTGCCAGCCAAAGAGGCCGCTCTGGAAACACCATATATTTT.

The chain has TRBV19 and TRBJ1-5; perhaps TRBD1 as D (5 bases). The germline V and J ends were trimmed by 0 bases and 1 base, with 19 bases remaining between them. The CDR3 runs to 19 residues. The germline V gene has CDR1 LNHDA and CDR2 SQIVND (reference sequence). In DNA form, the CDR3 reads TGTGCCAGTAGTATAGATCTAAAGGGGATAGGAGCGAGCAATCAGCCCCAGCATTTT. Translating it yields CASSIDLKGIGASNQPQHF.

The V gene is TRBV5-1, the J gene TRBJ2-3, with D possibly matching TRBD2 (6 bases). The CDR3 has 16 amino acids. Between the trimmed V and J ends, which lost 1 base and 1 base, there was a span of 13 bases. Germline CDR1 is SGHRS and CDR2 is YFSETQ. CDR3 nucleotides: TGCGCCAGCAGCTTGTCCGGGGGTTCCGGCACAGATACGCAGTATTTT. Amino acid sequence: CASSLSGGSGTDTQYF.

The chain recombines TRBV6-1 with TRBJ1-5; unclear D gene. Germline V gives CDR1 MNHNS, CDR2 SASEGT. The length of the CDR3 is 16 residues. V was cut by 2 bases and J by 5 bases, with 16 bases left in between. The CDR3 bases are TGTGCCAGCAGTGAATCTATGGAGAAACTTTATCAGCCCCAGCATTTT. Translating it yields CASSESMEKLYQPQHF.

In nucleotides, the CDR3 is TGTGCCAGTAGTATAGCCAGGGGCTACGAGCAGTACTTC. Encoded protein: CASSIARGYEQYF. This chain links TRBV19 with TRBJ2-7; possibly TRBD1 for D (6 bases). This CDR3 has 13 residues. Germline assignment: CDR1 LNHDA and CDR2 SQIVND (reference sequence). V lost 1 base and J 3 bases, leaving 7 bases between the germline ends.

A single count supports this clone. CDR3 region: CASSERVAGGANTGELFF. DNA of the CDR3: TGCGCCAGCAGTGAAAGGGTAGCGGGGGGGGCGAACACCGGGGAGCTGTTTTTT. V gene TRBV23-1 combines with J gene TRBJ2-2; TRBD2 matches at 11 bases. TRBV23-1 is an ORF, with its function uncertain. This CDR3 is 18 amino acids long. V trimming: 5 bases; J trimming: 0 bases; junction bases outside the gene matches: 8.

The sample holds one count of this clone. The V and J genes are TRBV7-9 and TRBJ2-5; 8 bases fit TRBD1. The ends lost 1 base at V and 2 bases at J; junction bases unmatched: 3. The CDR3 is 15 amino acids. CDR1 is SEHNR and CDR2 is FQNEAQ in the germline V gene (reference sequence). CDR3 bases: TGTGCCAGCAGCTTAGTCGGACAGGGACAAGAGACCCAGTACTTC. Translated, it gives CASSLVGQGQETQYF.

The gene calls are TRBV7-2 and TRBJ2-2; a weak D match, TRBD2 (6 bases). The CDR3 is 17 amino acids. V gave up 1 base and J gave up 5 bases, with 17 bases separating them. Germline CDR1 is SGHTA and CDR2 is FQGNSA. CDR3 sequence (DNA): TGTGCCAGCAGCTTAGATAGAGGACACCGGGGGACCGGGGAGCTGTTTTTT. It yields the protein CASSLDRGHRGTGELFF.

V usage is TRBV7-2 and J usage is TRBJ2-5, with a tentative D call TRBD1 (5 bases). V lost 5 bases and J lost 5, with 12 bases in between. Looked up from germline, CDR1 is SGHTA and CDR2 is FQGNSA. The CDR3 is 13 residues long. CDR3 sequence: CASSLRQSETQYF. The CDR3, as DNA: TGTGCCAGCAGCCTAAGACAGTCCGAGACCCAGTACTTC.

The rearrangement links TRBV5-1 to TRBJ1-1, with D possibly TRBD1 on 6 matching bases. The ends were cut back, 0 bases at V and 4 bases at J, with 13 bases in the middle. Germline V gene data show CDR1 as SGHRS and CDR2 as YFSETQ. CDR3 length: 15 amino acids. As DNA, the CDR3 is TGCGCCAGCAGCTTGGGGGGGGCGGGGGCCACTGAAGCTTTCTTT. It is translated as CASSLGGAGATEAFF.

Here the CDR3 reads CASNLSPKAYNEQFF. CDR3 DNA: TGTGCCAGTAACCTGAGCCCAAAAGCATACAATGAGCAGTTCTTC. The chain combines TRBV19 with TRBJ2-1; D is unclear. V lost 7 bases and J 4 bases, leaving 17 bases between the germline ends. The CDR3 totals 15 residues. Per the germline V gene, CDR1 is LNHDA and CDR2 is SQIVND (reference sequence).

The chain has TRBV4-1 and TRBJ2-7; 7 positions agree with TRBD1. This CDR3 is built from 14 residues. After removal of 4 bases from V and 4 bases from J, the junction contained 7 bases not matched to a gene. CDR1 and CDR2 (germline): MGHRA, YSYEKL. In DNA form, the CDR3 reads TGCGCCAGCAGCCCTACAGGGGAACAGTACGAGCAGTACTTC. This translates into CASSPTGEQYEQYF.